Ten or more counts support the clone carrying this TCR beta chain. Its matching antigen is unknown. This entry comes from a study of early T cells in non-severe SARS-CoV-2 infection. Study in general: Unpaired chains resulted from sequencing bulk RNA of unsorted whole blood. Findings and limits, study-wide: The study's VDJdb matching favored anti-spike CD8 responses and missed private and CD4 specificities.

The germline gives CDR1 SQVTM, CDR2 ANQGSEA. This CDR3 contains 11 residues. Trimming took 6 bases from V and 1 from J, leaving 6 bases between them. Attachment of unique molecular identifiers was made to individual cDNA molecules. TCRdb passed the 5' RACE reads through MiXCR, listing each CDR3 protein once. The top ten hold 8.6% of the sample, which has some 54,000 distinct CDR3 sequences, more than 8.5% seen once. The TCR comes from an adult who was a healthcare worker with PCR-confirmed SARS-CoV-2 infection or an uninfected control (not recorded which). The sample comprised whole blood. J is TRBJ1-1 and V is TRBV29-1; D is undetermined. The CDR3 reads CSVSRNTEAFF. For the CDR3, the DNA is TGCAGCGTATCAAGGAACACTGAAGCTTTCTTT. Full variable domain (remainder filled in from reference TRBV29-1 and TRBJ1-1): SAVISQKPSRDICQRGTSLTIQCQVDSQVTMMFWYRQQPGQSLTLIATANQGSEATYESGFVIDKFPISRPNLTFSTLTVSNMSPEDSSIYLCSVSRNTEAFFGQGTRLTVV.